This TCR beta chain was recorded in a study of T cells in Graves' hyperthyroidism and ophthalmopathy. This CDR3 contains 14 residues. V lost 5 bases to trimming and J lost 4 bases, with 15 bases between them. Germline CDR1 SNHLY, CDR2 FYNNEI. Authors of the study amplified TCR beta CDR3 regions from RNA transcripts. First-round RT-PCR with HTBI primers amplified the TCR CDR3 region. From the multiplex PCR reads, TCRdb called clonotypes with MiXCR, one entry per CDR3 protein. The table shows about half a million distinct CDR3 sequences, with around 15% occurring only once. The sequenced sample was blood. The TCR comes from a woman aged 25 to 39 with Graves' ophthalmopathy. The rearrangement links TRBV2 to TRBJ2-7; the D gene is possibly TRBD1 (5 bases). This chain's CDR3 is CASSQKGQGYEQYF. The DNA of the CDR3 is TGTGCCAGCAGTCAGAAGGGGCAAGGGTACGAGCAGTACTTC.